This T cell receptor beta chain was sequenced in a study of blood T cell repertoires in COVID-19. Across the whole study: The study drew acute and convalescent COVID-19 samples from the United States, Italy and Spain. PBMCs, B-cell-depleted T cells, or T cells provided the cDNA or gDNA that made up the material.

As handled by the study authors: Amplification of reference gene primers provided the estimated nucleated cell counts. Repertoires were generated with immunoSEQ multiplex PCR, while TCRdb's copy carries only in-frame clones and drops some. V, J and clone size derive from that table, while D and trimming were established from the DNA sequence. The repertoire consists of some 130,000 clones, with roughly 88% occurring once and the leading ten covering about 9.3%. V was pared by 0 bases and J by 6 bases, with 18 bases between. Germline V gives CDR1 GTSNPN, CDR2 SVGIG (reference sequence). The CDR3 covers 16 residues.

Sequenced: peripheral blood. The chain combines TRBV30 with TRBJ1-5; a weak D match, TRBD1 (6 bases). This TCR was sampled from a man in his fifties or sixties with acute or convalescent COVID-19. The CDR3 coding sequence is TGTGCCTGGAGTGTATATGTAGGGGTAGGGGGTCAGCCCCAGCATTTT. Amino acids: CAWSVYVGVGGQPQHF.